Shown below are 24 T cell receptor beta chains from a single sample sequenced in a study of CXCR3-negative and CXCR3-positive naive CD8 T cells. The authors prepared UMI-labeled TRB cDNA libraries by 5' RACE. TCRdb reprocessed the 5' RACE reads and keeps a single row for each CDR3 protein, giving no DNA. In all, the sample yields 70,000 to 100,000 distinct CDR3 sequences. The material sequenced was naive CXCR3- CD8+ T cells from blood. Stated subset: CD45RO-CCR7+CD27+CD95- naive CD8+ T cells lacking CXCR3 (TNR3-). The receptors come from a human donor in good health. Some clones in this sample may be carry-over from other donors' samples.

This chain's CDR3 is CASSPPSGRPYEQYF. The chain uses TRBV9 and TRBJ2-7; the TCRdb call, TRBD1, lacks DNA for checking. The CDR3 covers 15 residues. Per the germline V gene, CDR1 is SGDLS and CDR2 is YYNGEE.

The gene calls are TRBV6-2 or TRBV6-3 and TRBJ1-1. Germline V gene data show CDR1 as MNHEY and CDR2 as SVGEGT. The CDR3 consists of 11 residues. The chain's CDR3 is CASIMNTEAFF.

The CDR3: CASSFSAFSGANVLTF. This chain uses TRBV5-1 with TRBJ2-6. Germline loops: CDR1 SGHRS, CDR2 YFSETQ. The CDR3 totals 16 residues.

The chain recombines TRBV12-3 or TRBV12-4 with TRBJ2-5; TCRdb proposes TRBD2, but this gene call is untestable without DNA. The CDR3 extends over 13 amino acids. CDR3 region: CASSPGEGETQYF.

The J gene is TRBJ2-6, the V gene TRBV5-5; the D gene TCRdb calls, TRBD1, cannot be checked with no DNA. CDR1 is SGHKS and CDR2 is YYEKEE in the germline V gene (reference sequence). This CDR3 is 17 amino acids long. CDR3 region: CASSYLGQVSGANVLTF.

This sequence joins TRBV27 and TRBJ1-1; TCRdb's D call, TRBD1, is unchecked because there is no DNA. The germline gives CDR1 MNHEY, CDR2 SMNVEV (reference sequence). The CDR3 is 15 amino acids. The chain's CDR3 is CASSPSGTGATEAFF.

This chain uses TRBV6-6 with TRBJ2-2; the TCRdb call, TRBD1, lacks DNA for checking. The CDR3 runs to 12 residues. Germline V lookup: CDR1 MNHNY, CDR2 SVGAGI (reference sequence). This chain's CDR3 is CASRPWAGELFF.

CDR3 in amino acids: CASSSFPQGYGYTF. V is TRBV9 and J is TRBJ1-2. The CDR3 spans 14 residues. The germline V gene encodes CDR1 SGDLS and CDR2 YYNGEE.

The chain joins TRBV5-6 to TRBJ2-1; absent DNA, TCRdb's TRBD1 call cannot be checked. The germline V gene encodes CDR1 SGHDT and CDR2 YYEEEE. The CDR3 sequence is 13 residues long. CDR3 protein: CASRVQGLNEQFF.

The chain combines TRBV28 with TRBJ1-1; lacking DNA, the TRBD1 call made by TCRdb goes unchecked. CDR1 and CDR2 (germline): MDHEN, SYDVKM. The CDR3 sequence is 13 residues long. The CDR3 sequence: CASSPGQGTEAFF.

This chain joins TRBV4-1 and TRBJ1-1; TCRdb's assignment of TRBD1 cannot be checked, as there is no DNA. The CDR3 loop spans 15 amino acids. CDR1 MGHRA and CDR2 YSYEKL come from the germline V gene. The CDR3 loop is CASNSPSWGDTESFF.

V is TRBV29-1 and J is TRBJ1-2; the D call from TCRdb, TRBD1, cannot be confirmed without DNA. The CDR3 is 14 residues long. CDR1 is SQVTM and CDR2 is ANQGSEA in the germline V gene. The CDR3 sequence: CSVVPTGGHYGYTF.

The CDR3 here is CASRQGLSNQPQHF. The chain has TRBV2 and TRBJ1-5; TCRdb's assignment of TRBD1 cannot be checked, as there is no DNA. This CDR3 has 14 residues. Germline assignment: CDR1 SNHLY and CDR2 FYNNEI. Combining the CDR3 with reference TRBV2 and TRBJ1-5 gives the whole variable domain EPEVTQTPSHQVTQMGQEVILRCVPISNHLYFYWYRQILGQKVEFLVSFYNNEISEKSEIFDDQFSVERPDGSNFTLKIRSTKLEDSAMYFCASRQGLSNQPQHFGDGTRLSIL.

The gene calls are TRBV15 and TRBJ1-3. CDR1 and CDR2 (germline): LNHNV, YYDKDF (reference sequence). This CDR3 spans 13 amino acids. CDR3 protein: CATRSSSGNTIYF.

The CDR3 protein is CASSLYAGSYEQYF. This rearrangement joins TRBV5-4 to TRBJ2-7; TCRdb indicates TRBD2, and absent DNA this call remains unverified. Per the germline V gene, CDR1 is SGHNT and CDR2 is YYREEE (reference sequence). The CDR3 spans 14 residues.

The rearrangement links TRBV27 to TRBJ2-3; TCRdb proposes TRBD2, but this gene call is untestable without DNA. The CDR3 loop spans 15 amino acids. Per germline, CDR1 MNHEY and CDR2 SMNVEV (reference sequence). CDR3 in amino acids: CASSPASGGTDTQYF.

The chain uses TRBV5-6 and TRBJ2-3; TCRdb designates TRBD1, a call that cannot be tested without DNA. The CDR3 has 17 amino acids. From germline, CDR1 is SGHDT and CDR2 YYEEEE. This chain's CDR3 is CASSPSEPGQVADTQYF.

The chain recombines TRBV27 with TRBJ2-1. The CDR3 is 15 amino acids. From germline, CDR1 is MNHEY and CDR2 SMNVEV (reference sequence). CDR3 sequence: CASSRSGNPNNEQFF.

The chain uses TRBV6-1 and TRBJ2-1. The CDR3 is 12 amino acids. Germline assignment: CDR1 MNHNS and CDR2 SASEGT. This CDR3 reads CASSEELNEQFF.

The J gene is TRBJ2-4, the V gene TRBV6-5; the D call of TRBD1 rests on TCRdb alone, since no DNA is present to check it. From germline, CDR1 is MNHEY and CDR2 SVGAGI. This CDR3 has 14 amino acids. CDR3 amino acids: CASIGHLAKNIQYF.

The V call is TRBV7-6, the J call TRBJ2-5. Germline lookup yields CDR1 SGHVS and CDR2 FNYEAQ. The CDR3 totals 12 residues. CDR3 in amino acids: CASSLTQETQYF.

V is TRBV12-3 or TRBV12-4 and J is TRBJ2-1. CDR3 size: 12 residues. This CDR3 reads CASSEALGWQFF.

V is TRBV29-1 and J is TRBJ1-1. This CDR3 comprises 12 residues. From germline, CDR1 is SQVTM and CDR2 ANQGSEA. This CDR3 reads CSVEKGNTEAFF.

This CDR3 is CASSLAGTSYEQYF. This sequence joins TRBV7-9 and TRBJ2-7. This CDR3 region has 14 residues. The germline V gene has CDR1 SEHNR and CDR2 FQNEAQ (reference sequence). Full variable domain (missing parts from reference TRBV7-9 and TRBJ2-7): DTGVSQNPRHKITKRGQNVTFRCDPISEHNRLYWYRQTLGQGPEFLTYFQNEAQLEKSRLLSDRFSAERPKGSFSTLEIQRTEQGDSAMYLCASSLAGTSYEQYFGPGTRLTVT.